This T cell receptor beta chain was sequenced for a study of T cell changes during pregnancy in multiple sclerosis. From germline, CDR1 is MNHEY and CDR2 SMNVEV (reference sequence). V was shortened by 6 bases and J by 3 bases, with 15 bases between the two germline ends. This CDR3 region has 15 residues. Measured with immunoSEQ multiplex PCR; TCRdb has only the in-frame clones, and not every one. Seen here are about 38,000 clones, 90% to 95% observed once, and the top ten hold 5% to 6.5%. This chain joins TRBV27 and TRBJ1-5; maybe TRBD1 (5 bases). The material was CD8+ T cells from peripheral blood mononuclear cells, obtained in the second trimester of pregnancy. The TCR originated in a female donor with multiple sclerosis, enrolled in a pregnancy study. DNA of the CDR3: TGTGCCAGCAGCGGACTAGGGGATTTCAATCAGCCCCAGCATTTT. Translating it yields CASSGLGDFNQPQHF.